Listed below are T cell receptor beta chains from one sample, sequenced in a study of blood T cell repertoires in COVID-19. The protocol was immunoSEQ multiplex PCR, while the TCRdb copy is restricted to in-frame clones and leaves out a portion. The data hold approximately 350,000 clones, with roughly 90% observed a single time. The sequenced sample consisted of peripheral blood. The receptors were sampled from a middle-aged man with acute or convalescent COVID-19. The CDR3 runs from the conserved cysteine through the conserved F or W. Not all rows give a size; the values are once, few, many and, for expanded clones, a class.

>TRBV2|TRBJ2-5|NA
CAKGLAGGGQETQYF
>TRBV7-9|TRBJ2-1|few
CASSLGLGRGSYNEQFF
>TRBV28|TRBJ2-2|NA
CASRPGYTGELFF
>TRBV11-3|TRBJ2-1|NA
CASSSGALAGEGNEQFF
>TRBV5-5|TRBJ2-1|NA
CASSLFLGTEQFF
>TRBV6-5|TRBJ2-7|NA
CASRGVYEQYF
>TRBV27|TRBJ1-3|NA
CASSRTGGNTIYF
>TRBV24-1|TRBJ2-6|NA
CATSDGRRQGARSGANVLTF
>TRBV28|TRBJ2-7|NA
CASRVYQGPSYEQYF
>TRBV5-1|TRBJ1-6|NA
CASSLWGDRTDSPLHF
>TRBV6-6|TRBJ1-6|NA
CASSYWRGEDSPLHF
>TRBV4-2|TRBJ1-6|once
CASSQEEGRNSPLHF
>TRBV4-1|TRBJ1-2|NA
CASSQARTLLHYGYTF
>TRBV5-4|TRBJ1-2|NA
CASSLARLGYTF
>TRBV7-2|TRBJ1-2|NA
CASSLDGRGRGYYGYTF
>TRBV7-3|TRBJ1-4|once
CASSLIHATNEKLFF
>TRBV6-5|TRBJ1-4|NA
CASGQSNEKLFF
>TRBV9|TRBJ2-6|NA
CASSVTGFSGANVLTF
>TRBV28|TRBJ2-3|NA
CASSGLGWSDTQYF
>TRBV10-1|TRBJ2-1|NA
CASSDVAGVSYNEQFF
>TRBV5-4|TRBJ2-7|NA
CASSVRLAASYEQYF
>TRBV7-9|TRBJ1-5|NA
CASSEGGYDQPQHF
>TRBV6-2/TRBV6-3|TRBJ2-1|few
CASSPGTVQNEQFF
>TRBV28|TRBJ2-1|NA
CASSLPDRTRVYNEQFF
>TRBV14|TRBJ2-5|NA
CASSPHGPGTQYF
>TRBV10-3|TRBJ1-4|NA
CAISDDAGQGNNEKLFF
>TRBV7-2|TRBJ1-2|NA
CASSFRQGMVYTF
>TRBV5-1|TRBJ1-2|once
CASSWGFTGWTEDGYTF
>TRBV28|TRBJ2-1|NA
CASSSSSGGSSYNEQFF
>TRBV30|TRBJ2-3|once
CAWNFRETQYF
>TRBV28|TRBJ2-3|NA
CASNRQGLADTQYF
>TRBV6-2/TRBV6-3|TRBJ1-1|NA
CASSPEGGANTEAFF